This note documents a single T cell receptor (beta chain) sequence. No antigen is known for it. The sample belongs to a study of identical twins. General study results and limits: Excess twin sharing in beta out-of-frame sequences was weaker.

One entry per CDR3 protein, called by TCRdb with MiXCR from the 5' RACE reads. The data contain 690,000 or so distinct CDR3 sequences, roughly 6.2% of them singletons. Per the germline V gene, CDR1 is SGHVS and CDR2 is FNYEAQ. The CDR3 loop spans 18 amino acids. Trimming took 1 base from V and 0 from J; bases not matched to a gene: 5. Healthy Caucasian individuals made up all the donors. Sample: naive T cells sorted from blood. The sequence was collected from a man between 18 and 35 years old in good health. The genes are TRBV7-6 and TRBJ2-6, with 8 bases fitting TRBD1. CDR3: CASSLDGQGFSGANVLTF. The CDR3, as DNA: TGTGCCAGCAGCTTAGATGGACAGGGATTCTCTGGGGCCAACGTCCTGACTTTC. The whole variable domain, remainder taken from reference TRBV7-6 and TRBJ2-6, is GAGVSQSPRYKVTKRGQDVALRCDPISGHVSLYWYRQALGQGPEFLTYFNYEAQQDKSGLPNDRFSAERPEGSISTLTIQRTEQRDSAMYRCASSLDGQGFSGANVLTFGAGSRLTVL.